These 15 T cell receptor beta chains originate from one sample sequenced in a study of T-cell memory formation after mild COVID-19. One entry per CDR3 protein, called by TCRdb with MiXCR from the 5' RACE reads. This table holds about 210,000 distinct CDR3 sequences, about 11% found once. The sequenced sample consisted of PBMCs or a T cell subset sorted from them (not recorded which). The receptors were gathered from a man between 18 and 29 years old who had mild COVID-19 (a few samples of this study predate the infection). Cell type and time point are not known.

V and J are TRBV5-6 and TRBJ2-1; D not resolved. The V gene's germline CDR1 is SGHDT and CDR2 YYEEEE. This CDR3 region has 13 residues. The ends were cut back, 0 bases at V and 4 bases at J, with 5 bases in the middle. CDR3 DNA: TGTGCCAGCAGCTTGGGAACTTACAATGAGCAGTTCTTC. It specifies CASSLGTYNEQFF.

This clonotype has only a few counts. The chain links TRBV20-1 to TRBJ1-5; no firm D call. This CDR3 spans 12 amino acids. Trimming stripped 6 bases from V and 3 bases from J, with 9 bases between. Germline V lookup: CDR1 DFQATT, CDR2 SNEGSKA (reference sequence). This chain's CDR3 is CSASVLNQPQHF. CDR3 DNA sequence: TGCAGTGCCTCGGTTCTCAATCAGCCCCAGCATTTT.

The CDR3 here is CASSWGTGRGDTQYF. DNA of the CDR3: TGCGCCAGCAGCTGGGGGACAGGGCGGGGAGATACGCAGTATTTT. V usage is TRBV5-1 and J usage is TRBJ2-3, with TRBD1 matching over 9 bases. The germline V gene has CDR1 SGHRS and CDR2 YFSETQ. The V and J ends lost 3 bases and 5 bases, in that order; junction bases with no gene match: 7. This CDR3 has 15 residues.

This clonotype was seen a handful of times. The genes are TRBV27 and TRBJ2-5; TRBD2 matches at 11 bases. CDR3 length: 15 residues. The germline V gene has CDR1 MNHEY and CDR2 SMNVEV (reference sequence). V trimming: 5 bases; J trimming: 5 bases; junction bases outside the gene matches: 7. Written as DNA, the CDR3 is TGTGCCAGCAGTGGGGTAGCGGGGGGGCAGGAGACCCAGTACTTC. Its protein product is CASSGVAGGQETQYF.

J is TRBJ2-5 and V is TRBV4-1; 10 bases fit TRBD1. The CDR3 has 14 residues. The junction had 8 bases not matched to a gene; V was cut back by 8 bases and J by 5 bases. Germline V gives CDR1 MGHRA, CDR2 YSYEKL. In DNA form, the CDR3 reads TGCGCCAGCGGCGGGACAGGGGTCCTGGAGACCCAGTACTTC. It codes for CASGGTGVLETQYF.

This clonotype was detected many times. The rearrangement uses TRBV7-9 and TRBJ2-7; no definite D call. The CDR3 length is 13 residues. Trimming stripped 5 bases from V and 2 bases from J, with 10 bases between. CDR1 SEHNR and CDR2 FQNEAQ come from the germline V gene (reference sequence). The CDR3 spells CASSASAAYEQYF. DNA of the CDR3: TGTGCCAGCAGCGCCTCGGCCGCCTACGAGCAGTACTTC. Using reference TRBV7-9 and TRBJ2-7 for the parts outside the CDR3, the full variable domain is DTGVSQNPRHKITKRGQNVTFRCDPISEHNRLYWYRQTLGQGPEFLTYFQNEAQLEKSRLLSDRFSAERPKGSFSTLEIQRTEQGDSAMYLCASSASAAYEQYFGPGTRLTVT.

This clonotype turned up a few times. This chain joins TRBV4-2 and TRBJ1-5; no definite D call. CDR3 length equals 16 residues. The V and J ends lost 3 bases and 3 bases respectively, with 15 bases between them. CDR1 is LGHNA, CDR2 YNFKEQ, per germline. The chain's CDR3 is CASSHHTREPNQPQHF. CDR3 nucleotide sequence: TGTGCCAGCAGCCACCACACGCGGGAGCCCAATCAGCCCCAGCATTTT.

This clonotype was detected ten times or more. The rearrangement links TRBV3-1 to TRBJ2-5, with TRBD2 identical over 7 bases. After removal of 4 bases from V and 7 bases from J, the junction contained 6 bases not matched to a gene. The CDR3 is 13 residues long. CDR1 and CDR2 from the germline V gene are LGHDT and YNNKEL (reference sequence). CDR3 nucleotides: TGTGCCAGCAGCCCCACCGGGGAGGGGACCCAGTACTTC. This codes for CASSPTGEGTQYF.

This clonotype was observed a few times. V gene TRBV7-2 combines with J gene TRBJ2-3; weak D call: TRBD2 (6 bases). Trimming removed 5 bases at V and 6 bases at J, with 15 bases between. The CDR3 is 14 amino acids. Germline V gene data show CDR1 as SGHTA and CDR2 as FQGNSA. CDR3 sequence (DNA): TGTGCCAGCAGCCAGCGGGTGGGGGTTGATACGCAGTATTTT. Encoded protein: CASSQRVGVDTQYF.

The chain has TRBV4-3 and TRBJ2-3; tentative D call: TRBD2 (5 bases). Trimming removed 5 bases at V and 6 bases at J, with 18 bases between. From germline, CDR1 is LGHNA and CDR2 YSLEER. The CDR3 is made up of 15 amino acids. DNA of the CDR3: TGCGCCAGCAGCTCCGGCGGCCGGGCGGGCGATACGCAGTATTTT. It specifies CASSSGGRAGDTQYF.

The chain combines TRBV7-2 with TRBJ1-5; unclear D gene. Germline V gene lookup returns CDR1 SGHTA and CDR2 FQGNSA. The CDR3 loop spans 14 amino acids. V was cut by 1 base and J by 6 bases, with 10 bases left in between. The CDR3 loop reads CASSLGGGRQPQHF. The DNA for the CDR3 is TGTGCCAGCAGCTTAGGTGGAGGGCGTCAGCCCCAGCATTTT. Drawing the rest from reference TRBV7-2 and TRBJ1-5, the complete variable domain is GAGVSQSPSNKVTEKGKDVELRCDPISGHTALYWYRQSLGQGLEFLIYFQGNSAPDKSGLPSDRFSAERTGGSVSTLTIQRTQQEDSAVYLCASSLGGGRQPQHFGDGTRLSIL.

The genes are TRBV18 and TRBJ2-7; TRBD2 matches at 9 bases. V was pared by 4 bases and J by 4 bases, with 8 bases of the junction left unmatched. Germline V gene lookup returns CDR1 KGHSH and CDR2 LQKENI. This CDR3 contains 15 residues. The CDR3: CASSLTSGVGYEQYV. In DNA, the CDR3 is TGTGCCAGCTCACTGACTAGCGGAGTTGGGTACGAGCAGTACGTC.

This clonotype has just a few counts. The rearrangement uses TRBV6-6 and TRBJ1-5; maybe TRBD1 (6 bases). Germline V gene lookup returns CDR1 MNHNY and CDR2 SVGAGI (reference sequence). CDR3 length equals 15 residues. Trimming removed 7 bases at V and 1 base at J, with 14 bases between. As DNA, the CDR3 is TGTGCCAGCACTGACCGGGACATGAGCAATCAGCCCCAGCATTTT. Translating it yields CASTDRDMSNQPQHF.

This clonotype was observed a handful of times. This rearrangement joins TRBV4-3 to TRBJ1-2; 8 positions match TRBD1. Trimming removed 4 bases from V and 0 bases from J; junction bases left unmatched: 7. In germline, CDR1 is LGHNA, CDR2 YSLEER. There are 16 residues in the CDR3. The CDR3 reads CASSRVQGATNYGYTF. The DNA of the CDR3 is TGCGCCAGCAGCCGGGTCCAGGGGGCAACTAACTATGGCTACACCTTC.

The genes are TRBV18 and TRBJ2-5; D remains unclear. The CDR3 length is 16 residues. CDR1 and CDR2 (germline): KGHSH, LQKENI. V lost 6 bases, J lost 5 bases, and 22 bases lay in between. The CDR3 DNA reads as TGTGCCAGCTCGCCCACGGACGGATCGATGGGGGAGACCCAGTACTTC. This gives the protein CASSPTDGSMGETQYF.